The 10 T cell receptor beta chains reported below all come from one sample, sequenced in a study of T cells after yellow fever vaccination. TCRdb re-called the 5' RACE reads with MiXCR, one entry per CDR3 protein. The profile covers around 600,000 distinct CDR3 sequences, with roughly an eighth appearing a single time and under 15% taken by the ten largest. The source was PBMCs, collected on the day of the yellow fever booster vaccination. The receptors originated from a man aged 25 to 40 who received the YFV17D yellow fever vaccine.

The V and J genes are TRBV7-9 and TRBJ2-1; TRBD2 is a possible D gene (6 bases). The CDR3 has 14 amino acids. V was clipped by 2 bases and J by 9 bases, with 14 bases between them. Germline CDR1 reads SEHNR; CDR2 reads FQNEAQ (reference sequence). The CDR3 DNA is TGTGCCAGCAGCTTAAAGGGAGGACCCTTTGAGCAGTTCTTC. Translation gives CASSLKGGPFEQFF.

This clonotype has a handful of counts. The CDR3 here is CASSWTAAGELFF. The CDR3 DNA follows: TGTGCCAGCAGTTGGACGGCTGCCGGGGAGCTGTTTTTT. The chain is built from TRBV12-3 or TRBV12-4 and TRBJ2-2; D unclear. Trimming took 4 bases from V and 6 from J, leaving 9 bases between them. This CDR3 is 13 amino acids long.

For this clonotype: This may stem from a read error, because a much larger clone lies one nucleotide away. This chain joins TRBV7-9 and TRBJ1-4; perhaps TRBD1 as D (6 bases). With 5 bases removed from V and 10 bases from J, the gap between germline ends came to 17 bases. The germline gives CDR1 SEHNR, CDR2 FQNEAQ (reference sequence). The CDR3 loop spans 14 amino acids. CDR3 in DNA: TGTGCCAGCAGCAAGGACAGAGGGGGTGCAAAACTGTTTTTT. This gives the protein CASSKDRGGAKLFF.

This clonotype was counted between two and nine times. The chain carries TRBV2 and TRBJ2-7; 11 nucleotides align to TRBD2. With 2 bases clipped from V and 2 bases from J, the junction kept 5 bases outside the gene matches. The CDR3 runs 16 residues. Germline V gene sequence: CDR1 SNHLY, CDR2 FYNNEI. CDR3 coding DNA: TGTGCCAGCAGTGAAACCCCGACTAGCGGGGCCTACGAGCAGTACTTC. It encodes CASSETPTSGAYEQYF.

This chain joins TRBV12-3 or TRBV12-4 and TRBJ2-5; 7 bases fit TRBD2. The CDR3 extends over 16 amino acids. The V and J ends lost 5 bases and 2 bases, in that order; junction bases with no gene match: 11. The CDR3 region is CASSRQAGTRQETQYF. The CDR3 DNA sequence: TGTGCCAGCAGTCGTCAAGCGGGGACCCGTCAAGAGACCCAGTACTTC.

J is TRBJ2-1 and V is TRBV9, with D possibly being TRBD1 or TRBD2 (5 bases each). The CDR3 is 16 residues long. Germline V gene data show CDR1 as SGDLS and CDR2 as YYNGEE. Trimming left V 3 bases short and J 3 bases short, with 16 bases between. The CDR3 loop reads CASSAGGRMIYNEQFF. CDR3 DNA sequence: TGTGCCAGCAGCGCTGGGGGACGGATGATCTACAATGAGCAGTTCTTC.

This clonotype was seen more than once but under ten times. The V gene is TRBV28, the J gene TRBJ2-7; perhaps TRBD1 as D (7 bases). From germline, CDR1 is MDHEN and CDR2 SYDVKM. CDR3 size: 16 residues. V was clipped by 8 bases and J by 2 bases, with 22 bases between them. CDR3 sequence (DNA): TGTGCCAGCGCCCCCGGCAGGGGGGTTAGGGCCTACGAGCAGTACTTC. It is translated as CASAPGRGVRAYEQYF.

The rearrangement uses TRBV3-1 and TRBJ2-7, with TRBD2 matching over 11 bases. This CDR3 spans 17 amino acids. Germline V gives CDR1 LGHDT, CDR2 YNNKEL (reference sequence). V trimming: 2 bases; J trimming: 7 bases; junction bases outside the gene matches: 13. The CDR3 is CASSQTGTSGWGREQYF. In DNA, the CDR3 is TGTGCCAGCAGCCAAACCGGGACTAGCGGTTGGGGTAGAGAGCAGTACTTC.

This clonotype showed up just a few times. The chain carries TRBV19 and TRBJ1-1; D call uncertain. Germline V gene data show CDR1 as LNHDA and CDR2 as SQIVND (reference sequence). The CDR3 is 14 residues long. Trimming left V 11 bases short and J 0 bases short, with 16 bases between. CDR3 sequence (DNA): TGTGCCGCTAATGGGGTGGGGATGAACACTGAAGCTTTCTTT. Its translation is CAANGVGMNTEAFF.

This clonotype has more than one count but fewer than ten. The gene calls are TRBV5-1 and TRBJ2-7, with unresolved D. V shed 0 bases and J shed 0 bases, with 7 bases lying between them. The CDR3 covers 14 residues. Germline V gene data show CDR1 as SGHRS and CDR2 as YFSETQ. CDR3 loop: CASSLASVSYEQYF. The CDR3 nucleotides read TGCGCCAGCAGCTTGGCTTCGGTCTCCTACGAGCAGTACTTC. The full variable domain, rest sourced from reference TRBV5-1 and TRBJ2-7, is KAGVTQTPRYLIKTRGQQVTLSCSPISGHRSVSWYQQTPGQGLQFLFEYFSETQRNKGNFPGRFSGRQFSNSRSEMNVSTLELGDSALYLCASSLASVSYEQYFGPGTRLTVT.